The clone carrying this T cell receptor beta chain was recorded at least ten times. cDNA was made from about 500 ng RNA using alpha and beta constant primers. Each of the alpha and beta chains got its own library through chain-specific third strand synthesis with indices. A single primer pair per chain amplified all rearrangements, with per-molecule barcodes. TCRdb independently ran MiXCR on the 5' RACE reads; one entry per CDR3 protein. The sample has fewer than 20,000 distinct CDR3 sequences, approximately 12% seen once. The trim removed 9 bases at V and 7 bases at J, leaving 13 bases unmatched. This CDR3 comprises 14 residues. These data are taken from a study of HIV-infected patients and healthy controls. No cell fractionation was done, so the repertoire covers all unsorted peripheral blood T cells.

The receptor comes from an adult in good health. The sample was blood. The rearrangement joins TRBV12-3 or TRBV12-4 to TRBJ1-2; 8 nucleotides line up with TRBD1. DNA for the CDR3: TGTGCCAGTCTCGAAACGACAGGGGTGTCTGGCTACACCTTC. This codes for CASLETTGVSGYTF.